This T cell receptor (beta chain) is from a study of blood T cell repertoires in COVID-19 (dated by TCRdb to 2018 to 2021). Notes on the research overall: Samples from collaborators originated in the United States, Italy and Spain and spanned both the acute and convalescent phases of COVID-19. Where available, HLA class I and class II types were taken from metadata supplied by the sample provider and were not determined by assay-based typing. A freely available public database, intended as a resource for researchers studying the immune response to SARS-CoV-2, is where the repertoires were released. A de-identified subject ID, COVID-19 status, age in years and sex were almost always included in the sample metadata. The dataset comprised deeply sampled blood TCRbeta repertoires from subjects exposed to, actively infected with, or recovered from COVID-19. Samples were obtained from the ongoing ImmuneRACE study (first 160 participants) and from 1,254 subjects provided by 6 global collaborators. The material from the prospective study consisted of cDNA or gDNA derived from T cells, B-cell-depleted T cells, or PBMCs.

Findings and caveats that apply to the study as a whole: Clinical and demographic metadata were provided uncurated, with the amount varying by source and participant.

Collaborating institutions collected whole blood in K2EDTA tubes following their own protocols. For TCRbeta analysis, collaborators shipped samples in one of three forms: frozen whole blood, isolated PBMCs, or DNA extracted from either of those sample types. This clone came up a few times. Its antigen is still unknown. No much larger clone is present one base from it, and per-base qualities are unavailable. Taken from the germline V gene, the CDR1 and CDR2 loops are SGHTA and FQGTGA. CDR3 length: 16 amino acids, cysteine to phenylalanine. Of all the DNA, just the CDR3 is kept, 48 bases in frame from base 1. Trimming takes 2 bases off V and 6 bases off J; junction bases not matched to a gene: 9. TCRbeta CDR3 regions were amplified from genomic DNA using the immunoSEQ Assay, a bias-controlled multiplex PCR. The paper's processing steps were these. Nucleated cell counts per sample were estimated from amplification of reference gene primers within the assay. Sequence reads were collapsed and filtered to measure the absolute abundance of every unique TCRbeta CDR3 rearrangement. For each sample, productive Simpson clonality was calculated by taking the square root of Simpson's diversity index across productive rearrangements. TCRdb obtained this table from immuneACCESS and retained in-frame rearrangements with V and J assigned. These tables miss some clones; where compared with another copy, unresolved V genes account for less than half of the shortfall, and the remainder is unexplained. D and trimming come from the DNA, and the V and J calls and clone size come from that table. Present in this sample are 250,000 to 300,000 clones, roughly 90% of which were seen just once. Together, the top ten hold 2% to 2.5% of the sample.

The sequence came from a man aged 45-65 years with acute or convalescent COVID-19. Sequenced input: peripheral blood. The chain is encoded by TRBV7-3 joined to TRBJ2-1; 8 central nucleotides agree with TRBD1. CDR3 region: CASSLGDGQGSNEQFF. In nucleotides, the sequence is TGTGCCAGCAGCTTAGGAGACGGACAGGGTAGCAATGAGCAGTTCTTC.